A selection of T cell receptor beta chains follows, all from one sample in a study of control samples from healthy donors and cancer patients. Method: immunoSEQ multiplex PCR; TCRdb's copy keeps in-frame clones and lacks some. Among 130,000 to 150,000 clones, roughly 94% were seen once, and the ten largest hold 11% to 15%. Sample: PBMCs. Receptors originate from a man aged 55 to 69 with colorectal cancer. Each CDR3 is given with its conserved first and last residue. A D gene is named only where the DNA matches it firmly.

CDR3 protein: CAWTGSGNTIYF
V gene: TRBV30
J gene: TRBJ1-3
D gene: -

CDR3 protein: CASSYSNGFYEQYF
V gene: TRBV6-2/TRBV6-3
J gene: TRBJ2-7
D gene: -

CDR3 protein: CASGGTGLQETQYF
V gene: TRBV6-5
J gene: TRBJ2-5
D gene: TRBD1

CDR3 protein: CASLGRGREQYF
V gene: TRBV19
J gene: TRBJ2-7
D gene: -

CDR3 protein: CASSYERGISYEQYF
V gene: TRBV7-8
J gene: TRBJ2-7
D gene: -

CDR3 protein: CASSGTGRTDTQYF
V gene: TRBV19
J gene: TRBJ2-3
D gene: -

CDR3 protein: CASSLRLQAFF
V gene: TRBV28
J gene: TRBJ1-1
D gene: -

CDR3 protein: CAISDLDSGNTIYF
V gene: TRBV10-3
J gene: TRBJ1-3
D gene: -

CDR3 protein: CASTKGAVYNEQFF
V gene: TRBV6-5
J gene: TRBJ2-1
D gene: TRBD1

CDR3 protein: CASSRTDSGNTIYF
V gene: TRBV3-1/TRBV3-2
J gene: TRBJ1-3
D gene: -

CDR3 protein: CASSLASGELFF
V gene: TRBV12-3/TRBV12-4
J gene: TRBJ2-2
D gene: -

CDR3 protein: CASSLDRRTEAFF
V gene: TRBV13
J gene: TRBJ1-1
D gene: -

CDR3 protein: CASSPRQGSTEAFF
V gene: TRBV18
J gene: TRBJ1-1
D gene: TRBD1

CDR3 protein: CASRPEGAKYGYTF
V gene: TRBV28
J gene: TRBJ1-2
D gene: -

CDR3 protein: CASRTTGGSWETQYF
V gene: TRBV7-2
J gene: TRBJ2-5
D gene: TRBD1

CDR3 protein: CASRPGTALANTQYF
V gene: TRBV13
J gene: TRBJ2-3
D gene: -

CDR3 protein: CASSGTANTEAFF
V gene: TRBV6-4
J gene: TRBJ1-1
D gene: -

CDR3 protein: CASSVYSSGAYEQYF
V gene: TRBV9
J gene: TRBJ2-7
D gene: -

CDR3 protein: CAWSLEGVGEKLFF
V gene: TRBV30
J gene: TRBJ1-4
D gene: -

CDR3 protein: CASSFIDTGDYGYTF
V gene: TRBV9
J gene: TRBJ1-2
D gene: -

CDR3 protein: CASSSDRPGTILRNSPLHF
V gene: TRBV27
J gene: TRBJ1-6
D gene: -

CDR3 protein: CATSDAGTTQYF
V gene: TRBV24-1
J gene: TRBJ2-3
D gene: -

CDR3 protein: CASRYSGAGYEQYF
V gene: TRBV6-5
J gene: TRBJ2-7
D gene: -

CDR3 protein: CASSLETGFYGYTF
V gene: TRBV7-9
J gene: TRBJ1-2
D gene: -

CDR3 protein: CASSELTGIDTQYF
V gene: TRBV25-1
J gene: TRBJ2-3
D gene: TRBD1

CDR3 protein: CASTQAYEQYF
V gene: TRBV2
J gene: TRBJ2-7
D gene: -

CDR3 protein: CASSLGSGHQPQHF
V gene: TRBV28
J gene: TRBJ1-5
D gene: -

CDR3 protein: CASSPLGSPGGSLHF
V gene: TRBV27
J gene: TRBJ1-6
D gene: -

CDR3 protein: CASSLEIAGYGYTF
V gene: TRBV5-1
J gene: TRBJ1-2
D gene: -

CDR3 protein: CASSEVLRAGELFF
V gene: TRBV6-1
J gene: TRBJ2-2
D gene: -

CDR3 protein: CATSHKGGYEQYF
V gene: TRBV24-1
J gene: TRBJ2-7
D gene: -

CDR3 protein: CASGLTGGLGGYTF
V gene: TRBV6-5
J gene: TRBJ1-2
D gene: TRBD1

CDR3 protein: CASSRTTDSYEQYF
V gene: TRBV7-2
J gene: TRBJ2-7
D gene: -

CDR3 protein: CASSLQGGIGYTF
V gene: TRBV12-3/TRBV12-4
J gene: TRBJ1-2
D gene: TRBD1

CDR3 protein: CASSQVAGNQPQHF
V gene: TRBV3-1/TRBV3-2
J gene: TRBJ1-5
D gene: -